A selection of T cell receptor beta chains follows, all from one sample in a study of T cell responses to AZD1222 COVID-19 vaccine. Libraries were prepared by immunoSEQ multiplex PCR; TCRdb keeps only in-frame clonotypes and omits some of them. The table shows around 110,000 clones, with roughly 88% occurring only once. The sample in question was peripheral blood, obtained on day 0 of AZD1222 vaccination. These receptors came from an adult in good health. CDR3s include the opening cysteine and the closing phenylalanine or tryptophan. The D gene is left open where the match is weak. Size is stated for part of the rows, as once, few or many counts, or as a class when the clone is expanded.

V gene	clone size	J gene	D gene	CDR3 DNA	CDR3 protein
TRBV5-4	NA	TRBJ2-5	NA	TGTGCCAGCAGCCAGGGCCAAGAGACCCAGTACTTC	CASSQGQETQYF
TRBV5-4	NA	TRBJ2-1	TRBD2	TGTGCCAGCAGCCTAGGGACTAGCGGGAGGCGTACCTCATACAATGAGCAGTTCTTC	CASSLGTSGRRTSYNEQFF
TRBV18	NA	TRBJ1-6	TRBD1	TGTGCCAGCTCGGTGGGACAGGGGGATTCACCCCTCCACTTT	CASSVGQGDSPLHF
TRBV27	NA	TRBJ1-2	NA	TGTGCCAGCAGTTTATCAGGGGGTGAATATGGCTACACCTTC	CASSLSGGEYGYTF
TRBV7-9	once	TRBJ2-7	NA	TGTGCCAGCAGCTTAGGTGGCTCAGGGCGTGAGCAGTACTTC	CASSLGGSGREQYF
TRBV3-1/TRBV3-2	once	TRBJ1-1	NA	TGTGCCAGCAGCACAACAGCCTTGAACACTGAAGCTTTCTTT	CASSTTALNTEAFF
TRBV9	NA	TRBJ1-2	NA	TGTGCCAGCAGCGAGCTCAGGGACTTCGGAGGCTACACCTTC	CASSELRDFGGYTF
TRBV6-5	NA	TRBJ1-1	NA	TGTGCCAGCAATCCGGGGAACACTGAAGCTTTCTTT	CASNPGNTEAFF
TRBV7-9	NA	TRBJ1-2	TRBD1	TGTGCCAGCAGCCGACAGGGCGGAGACTATGGCTACACCTTC	CASSRQGGDYGYTF
TRBV7-2	NA	TRBJ1-2	NA	TGTGCCAGCAGCTCACAAACGGGCCTACCTAACTATGGCTACACCTTC	CASSSQTGLPNYGYTF
TRBV7-3	NA	TRBJ1-2	NA	TGTGCCAGCAGCTTCCAGGGCTATGGCTACACCTTC	CASSFQGYGYTF
TRBV7-9	few	TRBJ1-1	NA	TGTGCCAGCAGCCAGAGACACACTGAAGCTTTCTTT	CASSQRHTEAFF
TRBV15	NA	TRBJ1-6	NA	TGTGCCACCAGCAGAGTAGGCAACGACTATAATTCACCCCTCCACTTT	CATSRVGNDYNSPLHF
TRBV14	few	TRBJ1-4	NA	TGTGCCAGCAGCCTTCTTGACCGGGGAGAAAAACTGTTTTTT	CASSLLDRGEKLFF
TRBV4-2	NA	TRBJ2-7	NA	TGTGCCAGCAGCCAAGGGCCTACATGGGCCCTGGAAAGCGAGCAGTACTTC	CASSQGPTWALESEQYF
TRBV7-2	NA	TRBJ2-7	NA	TGTGCCAGCAGCCCTCCGGGCCACACGGGCGAGCAGTACTTC	CASSPPGHTGEQYF
TRBV7-3	NA	TRBJ1-2	TRBD1	TGTGCCAGCAGCTCTGGGACAGTCCCAGGGGGCTACACCTTC	CASSSGTVPGGYTF
TRBV4-1	NA	TRBJ1-3	NA	TGCGCCAGCAGCCAGATATTGGGGCCGCGGGGCAATAACTCTGGAAACACCATATATTTT	CASSQILGPRGNNSGNTIYF
TRBV27	once	TRBJ1-6	NA	TGTGCCAGCAGTATGGGGGTGTCCTATAATTCACCCCTCCACTTT	CASSMGVSYNSPLHF
TRBV6-1	NA	TRBJ2-7	TRBD2	TGTGCCAGCAGTGAAGCCCCGGTCTGGGGCGGGAGCTCCTACGAGCAGTACTTC	CASSEAPVWGGSSYEQYF
TRBV6-6	NA	TRBJ1-1	NA	TGTGCCAGCAGGCCCCGGGGGCAGTCGAACACTGAAGCTTTCTTT	CASRPRGQSNTEAFF
TRBV19	NA	TRBJ2-3	TRBD2	TGTGCCAGTAGTATTTGGGCTAGCGGGGAAGATACGCAGTATTTT	CASSIWASGEDTQYF
TRBV7-2	NA	TRBJ1-6	NA	TGTGCCAGCAGCTTAAATGTGGGACGTTTGAATTCACCCCTCCACTTT	CASSLNVGRLNSPLHF
TRBV28	few	TRBJ1-2	TRBD1	TGTGCCAGCAGTTTAGGAGGGACAGCGGCTAACTATGGCTACACCTTC	CASSLGGTAANYGYTF
TRBV7-2	NA	TRBJ2-7	NA	TGTGCCAGCAGCTTAGGGCGACGCGACGAGCAGTACTTC	CASSLGRRDEQYF
TRBV3-1/TRBV3-2	NA	TRBJ2-7	NA	TGTGCCAGCAGCCAAGATATGGCTTACGAGCAGTACTTC	CASSQDMAYEQYF
TRBV3-1/TRBV3-2	few	TRBJ1-2	NA	TGTGCCAGCAGTGACCGGGATGGCTACACCTTC	CASSDRDGYTF
TRBV18	NA	TRBJ1-3	NA	TGTGCCAGCTCACCAGCCCAACTCGCGGCTGGAAACACCATATATTTT	CASSPAQLAAGNTIYF
TRBV7-2	NA	TRBJ1-5	NA	TGTGCCAGCAGCTTCATGGGGAGACTTAGCAATCAGCCCCAGCATTTT	CASSFMGRLSNQPQHF
TRBV27	NA	TRBJ2-7	NA	TGTGCCAGCAGTTCCTTGCTCTCGACGGACACTAAGTACTTC	CASSSLLSTDTKYF
TRBV5-1	NA	TRBJ1-4	NA	TGCGCCAGCAGCTTCTCAGGGGTCAATAATGAAAAACTGTTTTTT	CASSFSGVNNEKLFF
TRBV3-1/TRBV3-2	NA	TRBJ2-2	NA	TGTGCCAGCTGGGGGTACACCGGGGAGCTGTTTTTT	CASWGYTGELFF
TRBV4-3	NA	TRBJ1-2	NA	TGCGCCAGCAGCCAAGATTGGGTCCCAGGGCTCCCTGGCGGCTACACCTTC	CASSQDWVPGLPGGYTF
TRBV18	NA	TRBJ1-3	NA	TGTGCCGGCTCACCTAGCGTCACCAGGGGCTCCTCTGGAAACACCATATATTTT	CAGSPSVTRGSSGNTIYF
TRBV19	few	TRBJ1-1	TRBD1	TGTGCCAGTAGTGCCGGGACAGGCGTATTTCCAGCCATGAACACTGAAGCTTTCTTT	CASSAGTGVFPAMNTEAFF
TRBV7-2	NA	TRBJ1-4	NA	TGTGCCAGCAGCCCGGAGGGAGTACTTGGAAAACTGTTTTTT	CASSPEGVLGKLFF
TRBV5-6	NA	TRBJ1-1	NA	TGTGCCAGCAGCTTGGTCGGGACTTCAAGTACTGAAGCTTTCTTT	CASSLVGTSSTEAFF
TRBV16	NA	TRBJ1-3	NA	TGTGCCAGCAGCCAATCCAGGATTACTGGAAACACCATATATTTT	CASSQSRITGNTIYF
TRBV2	NA	TRBJ2-3	TRBD2	TGTGCCAGCAGTCCTCTAGCGGGGGGACCTTATACGCAGTATTTT	CASSPLAGGPYTQYF
TRBV3-1/TRBV3-2	NA	TRBJ1-1	NA	TGTGCCAGCAGCCCTTGGGTCGGGGAAGCTTTCTTT	CASSPWVGEAFF
TRBV27	once	TRBJ2-7	NA	TGTGCCAGCAGGGGCCTCGGGTACGAGCAGTACTTC	CASRGLGYEQYF
TRBV11-2	NA	TRBJ1-2	TRBD1	TGTGCCAGCAGCTTAGCCGGACAGGGAGCTATCGGGGGCTACACCTTC	CASSLAGQGAIGGYTF
TRBV18	NA	TRBJ2-3	NA	TGTGCCTCTTTTTTGGGAGGCGGCACAGATACGCAGTATTTT	CASFLGGGTDTQYF